This T cell receptor (beta chain) was recovered during a study of T cells after posttransplantation cyclophosphamide. Overall study findings and caveats: After PTCy, TRB diversity resembled that of CNI/methotrexate controls. Blood and skin or GI T cell repertoires showed limited TRB overlap. Donor-recipient repertoire similarity was low at 1-2 months, rising over year one.

Trimming stripped 0 bases from V and 7 bases from J, with 12 bases between. CDR1 and CDR2 from the germline V gene are LNHNV and YYDKDF (reference sequence). This CDR3 has 14 amino acids. This clone was counted many times. Its specificity is not known. Measured with immunoSEQ multiplex PCR; TCRdb has only the in-frame clones, and not every one. The table records 3,000 or so clones without singletons, the ten largest covering 32%. Busulfan-fludarabine conditioning, marrow transplant, and cyclophosphamide on days +3 and +4 were administered. The sequences come from PBMCs, collected after allogeneic stem cell transplant with posttransplant cyclophosphamide. The chain links TRBV15 to TRBJ1-2; D remains unclear. This clonotype originated in a female patient in her fifties or sixties who received an allogeneic stem cell transplant from a related donor, was CMV-positive, and had no GVHD. A subset of T cells may come from the graft donor. For the CDR3, the DNA is TGTGCCACCAGCAGAGATCCCCAGGCGGGTGGCTACACCTTC. Translating gives CATSRDPQAGGYTF.